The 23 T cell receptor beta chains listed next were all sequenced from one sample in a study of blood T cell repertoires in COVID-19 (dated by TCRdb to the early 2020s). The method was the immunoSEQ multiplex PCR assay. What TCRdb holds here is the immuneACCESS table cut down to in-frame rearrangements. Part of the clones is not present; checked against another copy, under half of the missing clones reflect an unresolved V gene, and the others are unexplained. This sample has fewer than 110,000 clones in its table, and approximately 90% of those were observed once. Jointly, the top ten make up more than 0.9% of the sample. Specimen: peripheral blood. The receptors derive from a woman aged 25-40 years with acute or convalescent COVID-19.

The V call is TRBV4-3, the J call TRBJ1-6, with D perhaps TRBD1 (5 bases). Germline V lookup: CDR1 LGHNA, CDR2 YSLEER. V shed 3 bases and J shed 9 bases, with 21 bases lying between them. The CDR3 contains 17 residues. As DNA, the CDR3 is TGCGCCAGCAGCCAGGAACCCGACGGAGGGGTACCTTCACCCCTCCACTTT. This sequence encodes CASSQEPDGGVPSPLHF.

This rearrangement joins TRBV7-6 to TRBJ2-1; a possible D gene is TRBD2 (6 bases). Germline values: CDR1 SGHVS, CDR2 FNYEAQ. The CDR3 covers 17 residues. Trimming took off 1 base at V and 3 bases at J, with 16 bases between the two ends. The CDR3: CASSLVGGGLGYNEQFF. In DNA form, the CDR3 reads TGTGCCAGCAGCTTAGTAGGAGGAGGGCTAGGCTACAATGAGCAGTTCTTC.

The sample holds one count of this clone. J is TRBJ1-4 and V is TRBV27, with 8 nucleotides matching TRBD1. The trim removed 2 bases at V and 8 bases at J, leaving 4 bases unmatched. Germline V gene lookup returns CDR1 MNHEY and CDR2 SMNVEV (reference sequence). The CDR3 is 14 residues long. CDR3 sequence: CASSLVQGDEKLFF. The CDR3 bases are TGTGCCAGCAGTTTAGTACAGGGGGACGAAAAACTGTTTTTT. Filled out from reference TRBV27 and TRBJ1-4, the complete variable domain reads EAQVTQNPRYLITVTGKKLTVTCSQNMNHEYMSWYRQDPGLGLRQIYYSMNVEVTDKGDVPEGYKVSRKEKRNFPLILESPSPNQTSLYFCASSLVQGDEKLFFGSGTQLSVL.

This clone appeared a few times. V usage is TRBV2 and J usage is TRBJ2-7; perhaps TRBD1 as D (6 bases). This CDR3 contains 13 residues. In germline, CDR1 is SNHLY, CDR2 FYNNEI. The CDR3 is CATGLISPGEQYF. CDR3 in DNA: TGTGCGACAGGCCTCATCAGTCCAGGCGAGCAGTACTTC. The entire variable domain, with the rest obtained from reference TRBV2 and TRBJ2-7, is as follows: EPEVTQTPSHQVTQMGQEVILRCVPISNHLYFYWYRQILGQKVEFLVSFYNNEISEKSEIFDDQFSVERPDGSNFTLKIRSTKLEDSAMYFCATGLISPGEQYFGPGTRLTVT.

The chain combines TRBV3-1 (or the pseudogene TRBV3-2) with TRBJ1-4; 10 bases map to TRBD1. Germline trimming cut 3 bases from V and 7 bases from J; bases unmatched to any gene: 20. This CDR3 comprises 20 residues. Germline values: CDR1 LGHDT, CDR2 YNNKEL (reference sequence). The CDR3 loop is CASSHKNKPGTGDWSEKLFF. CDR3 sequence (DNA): TGTGCCAGCAGCCACAAAAATAAACCCGGGACAGGGGATTGGAGTGAAAAACTGTTTTTT.

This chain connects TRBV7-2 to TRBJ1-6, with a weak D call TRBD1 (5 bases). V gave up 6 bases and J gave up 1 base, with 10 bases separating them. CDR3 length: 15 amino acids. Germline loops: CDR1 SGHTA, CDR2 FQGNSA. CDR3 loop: CASRWGVSYNSPLHF. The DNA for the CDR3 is TGTGCCAGCAGATGGGGGGTTTCCTATAATTCACCCCTCCACTTT.

The CDR3 loop reads CASSHGLAVNYNEQFF. In DNA form, the CDR3 reads TGCGCCAGCAGCCATGGACTAGCGGTGAACTACAATGAGCAGTTCTTC. V and J are TRBV4-3 and TRBJ2-1; 10 bases match TRBD2. The V segment lost 3 bases and the J segment 3 bases; nucleotides outside the gene matches: 5. The CDR3 length is 16 residues. The germline gives CDR1 LGHNA, CDR2 YSLEER.

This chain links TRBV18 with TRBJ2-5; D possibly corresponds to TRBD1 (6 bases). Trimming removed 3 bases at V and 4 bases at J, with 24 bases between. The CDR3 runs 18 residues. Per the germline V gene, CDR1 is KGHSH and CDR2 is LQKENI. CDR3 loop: CASSPPWGSGEVLETQYF. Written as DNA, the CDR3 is TGTGCCAGCTCACCCCCCTGGGGTTCAGGGGAAGTATTAGAGACCCAGTACTTC.

As DNA, the CDR3 is TGTGCCAGCAGCCCCAACCGGGTTCGGAACACCGGGGAGCTGTTTTTT. Translation: CASSPNRVRNTGELFF. This chain uses TRBV5-4 with TRBJ2-2; D remains unclear. The CDR3 has 16 residues. From germline, CDR1 is SGHNT and CDR2 YYREEE (reference sequence). V dropped 4 bases and J dropped 1 base, with 14 bases sitting between them.

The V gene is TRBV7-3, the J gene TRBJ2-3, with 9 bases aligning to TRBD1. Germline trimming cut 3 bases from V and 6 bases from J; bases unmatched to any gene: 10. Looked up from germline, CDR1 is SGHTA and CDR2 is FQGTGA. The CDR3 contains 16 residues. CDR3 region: CASSLVGTGMADTQYF. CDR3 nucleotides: TGTGCCAGCAGCTTGGTCGGGACAGGGATGGCGGATACGCAGTATTTT.

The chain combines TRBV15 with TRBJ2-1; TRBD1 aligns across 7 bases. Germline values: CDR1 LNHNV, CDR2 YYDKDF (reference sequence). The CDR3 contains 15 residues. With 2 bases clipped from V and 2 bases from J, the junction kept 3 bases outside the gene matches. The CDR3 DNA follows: TGTGCCACCAGCAGATTACAGGGGACCTACAATGAGCAGTTCTTC. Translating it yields CATSRLQGTYNEQFF.

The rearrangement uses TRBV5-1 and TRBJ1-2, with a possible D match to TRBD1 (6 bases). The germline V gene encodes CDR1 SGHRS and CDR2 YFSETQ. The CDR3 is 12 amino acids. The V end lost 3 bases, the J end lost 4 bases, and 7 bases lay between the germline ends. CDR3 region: CASSSDSYGYTF. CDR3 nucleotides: TGCGCCAGCAGCTCGGACAGCTATGGCTACACCTTC.

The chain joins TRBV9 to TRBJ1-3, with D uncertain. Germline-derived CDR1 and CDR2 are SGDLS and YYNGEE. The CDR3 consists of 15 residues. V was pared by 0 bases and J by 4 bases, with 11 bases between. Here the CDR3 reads CASSVGARPGNTIYF. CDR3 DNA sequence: TGTGCCAGCAGCGTAGGGGCGCGCCCGGGAAACACCATATATTTT. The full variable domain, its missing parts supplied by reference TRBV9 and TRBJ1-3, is DSGVTQTPKHLITATGQRVTLRCSPRSGDLSVYWYQQSLDQGLQFLIQYYNGEERAKGNILERFSAQQFPDLHSELNLSSLELGDSALYFCASSVGARPGNTIYFGEGSWLTVV.

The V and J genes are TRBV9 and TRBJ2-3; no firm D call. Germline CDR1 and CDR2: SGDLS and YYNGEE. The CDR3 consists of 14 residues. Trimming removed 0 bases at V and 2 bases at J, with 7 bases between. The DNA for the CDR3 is TGTGCCAGCAGCGTAGCCAGGAACACAGATACGCAGTATTTT. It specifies CASSVARNTDTQYF.

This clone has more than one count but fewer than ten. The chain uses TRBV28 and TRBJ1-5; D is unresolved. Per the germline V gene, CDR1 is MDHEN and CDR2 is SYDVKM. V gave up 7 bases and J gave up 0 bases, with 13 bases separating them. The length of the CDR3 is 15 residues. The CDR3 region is CASKPPGYSNQPQHF. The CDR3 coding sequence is TGTGCCAGCAAACCCCCGGGATATAGCAATCAGCCCCAGCATTTT.

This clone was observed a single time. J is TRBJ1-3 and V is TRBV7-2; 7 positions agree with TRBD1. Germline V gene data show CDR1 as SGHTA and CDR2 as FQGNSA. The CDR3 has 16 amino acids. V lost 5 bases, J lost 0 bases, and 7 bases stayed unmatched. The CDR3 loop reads CASSVGQASSGNTIYF. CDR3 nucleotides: TGTGCCAGCAGCGTAGGACAGGCTAGCTCTGGAAACACCATATATTTT.

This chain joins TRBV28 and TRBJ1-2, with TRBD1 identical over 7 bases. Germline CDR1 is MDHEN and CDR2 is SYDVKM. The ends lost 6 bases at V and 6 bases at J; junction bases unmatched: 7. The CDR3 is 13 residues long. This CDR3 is CASRLDRVDGYTF. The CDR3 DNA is TGTGCCAGCAGATTAGACAGGGTGGATGGCTACACCTTC.

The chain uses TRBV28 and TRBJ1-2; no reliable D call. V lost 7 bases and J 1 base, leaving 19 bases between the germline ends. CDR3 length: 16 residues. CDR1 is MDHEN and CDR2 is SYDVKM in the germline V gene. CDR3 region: CASTSGLTPINYGYTF. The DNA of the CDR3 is TGTGCCAGCACGAGCGGGCTTACCCCGATTAACTATGGCTACACCTTC.

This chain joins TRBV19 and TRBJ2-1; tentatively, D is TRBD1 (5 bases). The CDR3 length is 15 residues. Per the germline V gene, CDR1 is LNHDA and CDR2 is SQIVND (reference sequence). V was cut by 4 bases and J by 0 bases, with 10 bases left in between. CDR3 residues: CASSTQGNSYNEQFF. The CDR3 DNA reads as TGTGCCAGTAGTACCCAGGGAAACTCCTACAATGAGCAGTTCTTC.

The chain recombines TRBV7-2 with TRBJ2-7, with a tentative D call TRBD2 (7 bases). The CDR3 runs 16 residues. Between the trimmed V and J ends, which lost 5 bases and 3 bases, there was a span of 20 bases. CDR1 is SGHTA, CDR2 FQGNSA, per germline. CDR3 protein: CASSHQGGGQYYEQYF. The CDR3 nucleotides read TGTGCCAGCAGCCACCAAGGGGGGGGCCAGTACTACGAGCAGTACTTC.

The CDR3 region is CSGTTGGLGNTEAFF. The CDR3 DNA reads TGCAGCGGGACGACAGGGGGCCTAGGGAACACTGAAGCTTTCTTT. The J gene is TRBJ1-1, the V gene TRBV29-1; TRBD1 matches at 10 bases. This CDR3 is 15 amino acids long. The trim removed 7 bases at V and 1 base at J, leaving 9 bases unmatched. Per germline, CDR1 SQVTM and CDR2 ANQGSEA. Supplemented by reference TRBV29-1 and TRBJ1-1, the full variable domain reads SAVISQKPSRDICQRGTSLTIQCQVDSQVTMMFWYRQQPGQSLTLIATANQGSEATYESGFVIDKFPISRPNLTFSTLTVSNMSPEDSSIYLCSGTTGGLGNTEAFFGQGTRLTVV.

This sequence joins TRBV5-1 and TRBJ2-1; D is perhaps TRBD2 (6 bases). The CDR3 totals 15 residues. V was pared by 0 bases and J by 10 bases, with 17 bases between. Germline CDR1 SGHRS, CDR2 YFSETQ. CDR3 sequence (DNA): TGCGCCAGCAGCTTGGTTGCGGAGGGCCGACGAGAGCAGTTCTTC. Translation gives CASSLVAEGRREQFF.

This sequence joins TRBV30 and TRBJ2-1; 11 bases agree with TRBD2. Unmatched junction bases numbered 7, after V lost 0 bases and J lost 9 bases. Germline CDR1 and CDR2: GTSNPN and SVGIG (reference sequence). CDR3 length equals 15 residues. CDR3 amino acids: CAWSVGIAGGPEQFF. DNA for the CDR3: TGTGCCTGGAGTGTCGGAATAGCGGGGGGGCCTGAGCAGTTCTTC.